The next 21 T cell receptor beta chains were all read from a single sample in a study of T cells in Graves' hyperthyroidism and ophthalmopathy. RNA transcripts were the template for amplifying TCR beta CDR3 regions. The primer set for the first-round RT-PCR of the TCR CDR3 was HTBI. TCRdb redid the calling of the multiplex PCR reads with MiXCR, one entry per CDR3 protein. This sample has roughly 170,000 distinct CDR3 sequences; about a sixth occur once, and the top ten carry about 31%. The sequencing input was blood. Source of these receptors: a woman aged 45-60 years with Graves' hyperthyroidism.

This clonotype was detected ten times or more. The chain joins TRBV29-1 to TRBJ2-2, with 7 bases identical to TRBD1. This CDR3 region has 13 residues. Trimming removed 3 bases from V and 6 bases from J; junction bases left unmatched: 4. Germline CDR1 is SQVTM and CDR2 is ANQGSEA. CDR3: CSVETGSAGELFF. In DNA, the CDR3 is TGCAGCGTTGAGACAGGGTCGGCCGGGGAGCTGTTTTTT.

This chain connects TRBV7-3 to TRBJ2-2; D could derive from TRBD1 or TRBD2 (5 bases each). Germline loops: CDR1 SGHTA, CDR2 FQGTGA. V lost 2 bases and J 9 bases, leaving 10 bases between the germline ends. CDR3 length equals 13 residues. The CDR3 reads CASSLVGARELFF. For the CDR3, the DNA is TGTGCCAGCAGCTTAGTCGGGGCCCGGGAGCTGTTTTTT.

This clonotype was counted many times. V usage is TRBV19 and J usage is TRBJ2-5; tentatively, D is TRBD1 (5 bases). Germline V gene lookup returns CDR1 LNHDA and CDR2 SQIVND (reference sequence). The CDR3 is made up of 15 amino acids. V lost 1 base, J lost 1 base, and 10 bases lay in between. The CDR3 DNA is TGTGCCAGTAGTATAGGGGGCAGGGCCCAAGAGACCCAGTACTTC. Translated: CASSIGGRAQETQYF.

This clonotype was found many times. This chain joins TRBV7-9 and TRBJ1-3; tentative D call: TRBD1 (6 bases). The germline V and J ends were trimmed by 0 bases and 13 bases, with 13 bases remaining between them. The CDR3 covers 13 residues. CDR1 SEHNR and CDR2 FQNEAQ come from the germline V gene (reference sequence). The CDR3 loop is CASSLARTAKIYF. Written as DNA, the CDR3 is TGTGCCAGCAGCTTAGCGCGGACAGCTAAAATATATTTT. Filled out from reference TRBV7-9 and TRBJ1-3, the complete variable domain reads DTGVSQNPRHKITKRGQNVTFRCDPISEHNRLYWYRQTLGQGPEFLTYFQNEAQLEKSRLLSDRFSAERPKGSFSTLEIQRTEQGDSAMYLCASSLARTAKIYFGEGSWLTVV.

This clonotype was counted a few times. The chain joins TRBV28 to TRBJ2-3; 10 bases fit TRBD2. This CDR3 contains 15 residues. Germline CDR1 reads MDHEN; CDR2 reads SYDVKM. V lost 3 bases to trimming and J lost 5 bases; unmatched junction nucleotides: 5. DNA of the CDR3: TGTGCCAGCAGTTTCCCGCCTAGCGGGGGAGATACGCAGTATTTT. Translating it yields CASSFPPSGGDTQYF.

There are many counts of this clonotype. This sequence joins TRBV11-2 and TRBJ2-1, with 8 bases that match TRBD1. The CDR3 runs to 14 residues. V lost 10 bases, J lost 0 bases, and 5 bases stayed unmatched. Germline assignment: CDR1 SGHAT and CDR2 FQNNGV. The CDR3 is CATITGGSYNEQFF. The DNA of the CDR3 is TGTGCCACCATCACAGGGGGCTCCTACAATGAGCAGTTCTTC. Complete variable domain (other parts from reference TRBV11-2 and TRBJ2-1): EAGVAQSPRYKIIEKRQSVAFWCNPISGHATLYWYQQILGQGPKLLIQFQNNGVVDDSQLPKDRFSAERLKGVDSTLKIQPAKLEDSAVYLCATITGGSYNEQFFGPGTRLTVL.

This clonotype was found many times. The chain employs TRBV13 and TRBJ2-7; perhaps TRBD2 as D (5 bases). The V end was cut by 5 bases, the J end by 1 base, with 9 bases between. Germline V lookup: CDR1 PRHDT, CDR2 FYEKMQ (reference sequence). The length of the CDR3 is 13 residues. CDR3 sequence: CASSQRASYEQYF. CDR3 in DNA: TGTGCCAGCAGCCAGAGGGCATCCTACGAGCAGTACTTC.

This chain joins TRBV5-4 and TRBJ2-7; 8 nucleotides agree with TRBD1. The trim removed 0 bases at V and 5 bases at J, leaving 4 bases unmatched. The germline V gene has CDR1 SGHNT and CDR2 YYREEE (reference sequence). This CDR3 is 14 amino acids long. The CDR3 region is CASSLADRGDEQYF. CDR3 DNA: TGTGCCAGCAGCTTGGCCGACAGGGGCGACGAGCAGTACTTC.

This chain links TRBV7-3 with TRBJ2-2, with TRBD2 matching 10 bases. With V trimmed by 5 bases and J by 6 bases, 6 bases remained unmatched. Germline assignment: CDR1 SGHTA and CDR2 FQGTGA. The CDR3 runs 15 residues. CDR3 loop: CASSILAGVAGELFF. The CDR3 DNA reads as TGTGCCAGCAGCATTCTAGCGGGAGTTGCCGGGGAGCTGTTTTTT.

In its sample, this clonotype was seen many times. V gene TRBV19 combines with J gene TRBJ2-2; D possibly uses TRBD1 or TRBD2 (5 bases each). Trimming cost V 5 bases and J 2 bases, with 15 bases left between them. The CDR3 loop spans 16 amino acids. The germline CDR1 and CDR2 sequences are LNHDA and SQIVND (reference sequence). The CDR3 coding sequence is TGTGCCAGTAGTCACCTCCCGGGGCACAACACCGGGGAGCTGTTTTTT. This translates into CASSHLPGHNTGELFF.

Ten or more counts support this clonotype. The genes are TRBV6-5 and TRBJ1-6, with a weak D call TRBD1 (6 bases). Germline values: CDR1 MNHEY, CDR2 SVGAGI. The germline V and J ends were trimmed by 0 bases and 1 base, with 10 bases remaining between them. This CDR3 is built from 17 residues. The CDR3 DNA reads TGTGCCAGCAGTTACTCGGCCAGGGGATCCTATAATTCACCCCTCCACTTT. Its protein is CASSYSARGSYNSPLHF.

V and J are TRBV3-1 and TRBJ1-2; 7 bases align to TRBD1. CDR1 and CDR2 from the germline V gene are LGHDT and YNNKEL (reference sequence). After removal of 5 bases from V and 4 bases from J, the junction contained 10 bases not matched to a gene. The CDR3 is made up of 15 amino acids. This chain's CDR3 is CASSVALNRGYGYTF. The CDR3 bases are TGTGCCAGCAGCGTCGCTCTGAACAGGGGCTATGGCTACACCTTC.

This clonotype was counted at least ten times. This rearrangement joins TRBV15 to TRBJ2-3, with 9 nucleotides matching TRBD1. The CDR3 contains 19 residues. The V gene end was trimmed by 3 bases and the J gene end by 3 bases; junction bases not matched to a gene: 16. Germline CDR1 LNHNV, CDR2 YYDKDF (reference sequence). The CDR3: CATSSRPGRDRVVTDTQYF. The CDR3 region has the DNA TGTGCCACCAGCAGTCGCCCTGGCCGGGACAGGGTAGTGACAGATACGCAGTATTTT. The entire variable domain, with the rest obtained from reference TRBV15 and TRBJ2-3, is as follows: DAMVIQNPRYQVTQFGKPVTLSCSQTLNHNVMYWYQQKSSQAPKLLFHYYDKDFNNEADTPDNFQSRRPNTSFCFLDIRSPGLGDTAMYLCATSSRPGRDRVVTDTQYFGPGTRLTVL.

V and J are TRBV7-2 and TRBJ2-7, with D possibly TRBD1 on 5 matching bases. V lost 5 bases to trimming and J lost 6 bases, with 14 bases between them. The CDR3 is 13 amino acids. The V gene's germline CDR1 is SGHTA and CDR2 FQGNSA. The DNA for the CDR3 is TGTGCCAGCAGCCCAATTCCAGGGTCCGAGCAGTACTTC. Protein sequence: CASSPIPGSEQYF.

The gene calls are TRBV4-1 and TRBJ2-7; D unresolved. The germline V and J ends were trimmed by 1 base and 0 bases, with 4 bases remaining between them. CDR1 MGHRA and CDR2 YSYEKL come from the germline V gene. The CDR3 contains 13 residues. CDR3 amino acids: CASSQASSYEQYF. In nucleotides, the CDR3 is TGCGCCAGCAGCCAAGCGTCCTCCTACGAGCAGTACTTC.

The sample holds many counts of this clonotype. The CDR3 DNA reads TGCGCCAGCAGCTTTGGATCGGACAGGTCCGATGGCTACACCTTC. Amino acids: CASSFGSDRSDGYTF. V usage is TRBV5-1 and J usage is TRBJ1-2; TRBD1 aligns across 7 bases. The J segment lost 6 bases and the V segment lost 2 bases, leaving 10 bases of the junction unmatched. This CDR3 contains 15 residues. Germline-derived CDR1 and CDR2 are SGHRS and YFSETQ.

V and J are TRBV7-9 and TRBJ1-1; TRBD1 agrees at 8 bases. The CDR3 loop spans 14 amino acids. Germline V gene lookup returns CDR1 SEHNR and CDR2 FQNEAQ (reference sequence). V shed 5 bases and J 1 base; nucleotides not matched to a gene: 3. The CDR3 bases are TGTGCCAGCAGCCAGGGACAGGAGAACACTGAAGCTTTCTTT. As protein: CASSQGQENTEAFF.

The V gene is TRBV4-2, the J gene TRBJ1-3; tentatively, D is TRBD1 (5 bases). Germline-derived CDR1 and CDR2 are LGHNA and YNFKEQ. The CDR3 sequence is 15 residues long. Deletions cut 1 base from V and 3 bases from J, with 10 bases between. The CDR3 loop reads CASSQGRVRGNTIYF. CDR3 nucleotides: TGTGCCAGCAGCCAAGGCAGGGTACGTGGAAACACCATATATTTT.

The V call is TRBV7-2, the J call TRBJ1-2, with 7 bases that match TRBD1. Per the germline V gene, CDR1 is SGHTA and CDR2 is FQGNSA. Unmatched junction bases numbered 3, after V lost 5 bases and J lost 0 bases. This CDR3 has 14 residues. CDR3: CASSQGQANYGYTF. The CDR3, as DNA: TGTGCCAGCAGCCAAGGACAGGCTAACTATGGCTACACCTTC. The full variable domain, rest sourced from reference TRBV7-2 and TRBJ1-2, is GAGVSQSPSNKVTEKGKDVELRCDPISGHTALYWYRQSLGQGLEFLIYFQGNSAPDKSGLPSDRFSAERTGGSVSTLTIQRTQQEDSAVYLCASSQGQANYGYTFGSGTRLTVV.

In its sample, this clonotype was seen many times. The rearrangement joins TRBV28 to TRBJ1-2; no firm D call. Trimming took 4 bases from V and 7 from J, leaving 16 bases between them. The CDR3 has 14 residues. The germline V gene has CDR1 MDHEN and CDR2 SYDVKM. In nucleotides, the CDR3 is TGTGCCAGCAGTTCCCCAGCAACCCCTGGTGGCTACACCTTC. This codes for CASSSPATPGGYTF.

This clonotype was recorded many times. This chain uses TRBV7-3 with TRBJ2-3; D tentatively reads TRBD1 or TRBD2 (5 bases each). This CDR3 spans 14 amino acids. V lost 3 bases and J lost 2, with 9 bases in between. Germline V gene lookup returns CDR1 SGHTA and CDR2 FQGTGA. This chain's CDR3 is CASSLGTTTDTQYF. CDR3 in DNA: TGTGCCAGCAGCTTGGGGACCACCACAGATACGCAGTATTTT.